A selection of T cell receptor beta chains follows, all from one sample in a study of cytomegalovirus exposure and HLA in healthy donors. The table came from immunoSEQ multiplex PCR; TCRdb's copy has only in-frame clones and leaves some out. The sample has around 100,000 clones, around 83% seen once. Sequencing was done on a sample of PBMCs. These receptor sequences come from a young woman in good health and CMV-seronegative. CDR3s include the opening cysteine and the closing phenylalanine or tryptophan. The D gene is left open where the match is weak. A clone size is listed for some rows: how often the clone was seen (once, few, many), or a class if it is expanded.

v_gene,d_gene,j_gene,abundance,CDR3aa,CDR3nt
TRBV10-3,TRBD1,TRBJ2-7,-,CAIASDRGESYEQYF,TGTGCCATCGCCTCCGACAGGGGCGAATCCTACGAGCAGTACTTC
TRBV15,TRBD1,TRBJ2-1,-,CATSIRDRGSRQFF,TGTGCCACCAGCATCCGGGACAGGGGGTCCAGGCAGTTCTTC
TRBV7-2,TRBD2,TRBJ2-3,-,CASSPHPIAGGLLADTQYF,TGTGCCAGCAGCCCTCACCCAATAGCGGGAGGGCTCTTGGCAGATACGCAGTATTTT
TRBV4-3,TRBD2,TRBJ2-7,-,CASSPGTSGGNFHEQYF,TGCGCCAGCAGCCCGGGGACTAGCGGGGGGAATTTCCACGAGCAGTACTTC
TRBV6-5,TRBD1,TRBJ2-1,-,CASTAGTGSNEQFF,TGTGCCAGCACGGCCGGGACAGGCTCCAATGAGCAGTTCTTC
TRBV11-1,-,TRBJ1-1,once,CASRRVDTEAFF,TGTGCCAGCCGGAGGGTTGACACTGAAGCTTTCTTT
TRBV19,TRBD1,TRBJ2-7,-,CASSWGQGDEQYF,TGTGCCAGTAGTTGGGGACAGGGAGACGAGCAGTACTTC
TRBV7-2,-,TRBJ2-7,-,CASSPDRSSYEQYF,TGTGCCAGCAGCCCCGACAGGAGCTCCTACGAGCAGTACTTC
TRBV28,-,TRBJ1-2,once,CASSLWGRPNYGYTF,TGTGCCAGCAGTTTATGGGGCAGGCCTAACTATGGCTACACCTTC
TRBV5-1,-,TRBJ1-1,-,CASRYDRNTEAFF,TGCGCCAGCAGATACGACAGGAACACTGAAGCTTTCTTT
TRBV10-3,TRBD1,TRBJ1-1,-,CAISELNGDSLFTEAFF,TGTGCCATCAGCGAACTAAATGGGGACAGCCTTTTCACTGAAGCTTTCTTT
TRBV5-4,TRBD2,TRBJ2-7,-,CASSAGLDYEQYF,TGTGCCAGCAGCGCGGGACTAGACTACGAGCAGTACTTC
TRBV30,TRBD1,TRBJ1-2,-,CAHRDRENYGYTF,TGTGCCCACAGGGACAGGGAAAACTATGGCTACACCTTC
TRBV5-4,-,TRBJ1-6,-,CASSLEVPGNSPLHF,TGTGCCAGCAGCTTGGAGGTTCCGGGAAATTCACCCCTCCACTTT
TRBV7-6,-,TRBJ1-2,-,CASSPAGGGYTF,TGTGCCAGCAGCCCCGCCGGCGGTGGCTACACCTTC
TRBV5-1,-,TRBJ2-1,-,CASSFTSGSYNEQFF,TGCGCCAGCAGCTTCACTAGTGGCTCCTACAATGAGCAGTTCTTC
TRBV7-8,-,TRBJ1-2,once,CASSYRVNYGYTF,TGTGCCAGCAGTTACAGGGTTAACTATGGCTACACCTTC
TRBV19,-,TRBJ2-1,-,CASSVSQGNEQFF,TGTGCCAGTAGTGTGAGCCAGGGCAATGAGCAGTTCTTC
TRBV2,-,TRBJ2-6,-,CAARAGGGANVLTF,TGTGCCGCTCGGGCCGGGGGTGGGGCCAACGTCCTGACTTTC
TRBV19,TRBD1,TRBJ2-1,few,CASSTGTGRTNEQFF,TGTGCCAGTAGTACCGGGACAGGGCGCACCAATGAGCAGTTCTTC
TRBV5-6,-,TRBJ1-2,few,CASSLVPGMGYGYTF,TGTGCCAGCAGCTTGGTTCCGGGGATGGGTTATGGCTACACCTTC
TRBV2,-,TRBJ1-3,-,CASSLDGQISGNTIYF,TGTGCCAGCAGTCTCGACGGACAAATCTCTGGAAACACCATATATTTT
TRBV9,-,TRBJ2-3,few,CASSRLEMSTDTQYF,TGTGCCAGCAGCAGACTAGAAATGAGCACAGATACGCAGTATTTT
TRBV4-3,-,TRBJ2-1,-,CASSQDLANEQFF,TGCGCCAGCAGCCAAGATTTAGCCAATGAGCAGTTCTTC
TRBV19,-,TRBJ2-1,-,CASSTSWGANEQFF,TGTGCCAGTAGTACCTCGTGGGGAGCTAATGAGCAGTTCTTC
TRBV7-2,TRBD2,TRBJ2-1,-,CASSELAGSFNEQFF,TGTGCCAGCAGCGAACTAGCGGGAAGTTTCAATGAGCAGTTCTTC
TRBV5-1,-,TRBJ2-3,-,CASSFVPSEWGTDTQYF,TGCGCCAGCAGCTTCGTTCCTAGCGAGTGGGGCACAGATACGCAGTATTTT
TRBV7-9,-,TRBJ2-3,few,CASSYTGTYTQYF,TGTGCCAGCAGCTATACCGGGACTTATACGCAGTATTTT
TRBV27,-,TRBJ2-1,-,CASSTQSPRTQFF,TGTGCCAGCAGTACCCAATCTCCGCGAACGCAGTTCTTC
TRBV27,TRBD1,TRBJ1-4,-,CASRRYSSMWDRGFLDEKLFF,TGTGCCAGCAGACGCTATTCATCTATGTGGGACAGGGGTTTTCTGGATGAAAAACTGTTTTTT
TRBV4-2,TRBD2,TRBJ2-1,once,CASSRSLAGGNNEQFF,TGTGCCAGCAGCCGTTCACTAGCGGGAGGGAACAATGAGCAGTTCTTC
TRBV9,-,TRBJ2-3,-,CASSVEGRTDTQYF,TGTGCCAGCAGCGTAGAGGGGCGCACAGATACGCAGTATTTT
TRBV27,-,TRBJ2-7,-,CASSLSFVGTYEQYF,TGTGCCAGCAGTTTATCGTTCGTCGGGACCTACGAGCAGTACTTC
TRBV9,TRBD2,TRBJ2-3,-,CASSVEGREGLDTQYF,TGTGCCAGCAGCGTAGAAGGGCGGGAGGGCCTTGATACGCAGTATTTT
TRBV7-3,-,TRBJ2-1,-,CASSLASLDEQFF,TGTGCCAGCAGCTTAGCCAGCCTAGATGAGCAGTTCTTC
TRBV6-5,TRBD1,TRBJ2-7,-,CASKGQEPSYEQYF,TGTGCCAGCAAAGGACAGGAGCCGTCCTACGAGCAGTACTTC